This T cell receptor beta chain derives from a study of monozygotic twins with inflammatory bowel disease. Each donor had 2.5 ml of blood drawn. Investigators extracted total RNA from whole blood and did not sort T cells. In germline, CDR1 is SGHTA, CDR2 FQGNSA. This CDR3 region has 15 residues. TCRdb reprocessed the 5' RACE reads and stores each CDR3 protein as one record, lacking DNA. This listing includes some 450,000 distinct CDR3 sequences. Findings and limits, study-wide: Distinguishing T cell subtypes was not possible.

Concerning this clonotype itself: As yet, its antigen is unknown.

J is TRBJ2-5 and V is TRBV7-2; TCRdb names TRBD1, which stays unverified in the absence of DNA. The sequencing sample was made of blood. The TCR was taken from a human donor with ulcerative colitis or Crohn's disease, or a healthy co-twin of an affected twin (not recorded which). The CDR3 loop is CASSWGALYQETQYF.